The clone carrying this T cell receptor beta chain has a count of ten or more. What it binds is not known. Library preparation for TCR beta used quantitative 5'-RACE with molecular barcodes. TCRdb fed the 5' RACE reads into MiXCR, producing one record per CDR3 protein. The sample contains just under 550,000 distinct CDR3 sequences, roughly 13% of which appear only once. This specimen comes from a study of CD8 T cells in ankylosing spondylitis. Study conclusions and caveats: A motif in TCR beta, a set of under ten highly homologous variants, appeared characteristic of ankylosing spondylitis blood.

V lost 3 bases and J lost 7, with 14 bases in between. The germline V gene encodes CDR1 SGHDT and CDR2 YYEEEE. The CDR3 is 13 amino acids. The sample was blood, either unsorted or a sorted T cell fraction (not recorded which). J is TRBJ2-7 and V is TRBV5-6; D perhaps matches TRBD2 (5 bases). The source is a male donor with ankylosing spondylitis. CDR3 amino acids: CASSSLRDLEQYF. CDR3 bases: TGTGCCAGCAGCTCACTTCGGGATCTTGAGCAGTACTTC.